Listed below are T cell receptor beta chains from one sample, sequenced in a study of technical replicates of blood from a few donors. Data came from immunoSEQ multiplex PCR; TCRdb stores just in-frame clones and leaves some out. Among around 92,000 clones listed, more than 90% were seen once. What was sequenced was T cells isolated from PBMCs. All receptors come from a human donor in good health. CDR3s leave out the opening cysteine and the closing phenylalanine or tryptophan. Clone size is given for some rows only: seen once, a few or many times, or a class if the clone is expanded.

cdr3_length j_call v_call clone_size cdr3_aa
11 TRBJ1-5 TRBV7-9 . ASREVVNQPQH
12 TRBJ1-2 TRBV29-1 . SVPPGQGAPGYT
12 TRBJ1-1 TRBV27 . ASSLVGGSPEAF
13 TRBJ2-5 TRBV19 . ASSPGQGAMETQY
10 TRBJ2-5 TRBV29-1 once SVQENQETQY
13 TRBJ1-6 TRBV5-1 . ASSLSGGDNSPLH
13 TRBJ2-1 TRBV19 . ASSPSVRKYNEQF
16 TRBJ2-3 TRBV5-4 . ASGGVQSRRGGADTQY
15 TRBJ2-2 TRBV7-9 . ASSLVQASGNTGELF
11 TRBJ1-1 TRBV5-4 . ASSFSSAEEAF
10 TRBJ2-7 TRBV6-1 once ASNPGGGEQY
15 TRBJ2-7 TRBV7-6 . ASSPRGAGPVLDEQY
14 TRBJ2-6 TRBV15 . ATSRATGGGANVLT
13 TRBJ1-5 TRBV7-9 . ASSLGRGPNQPQH
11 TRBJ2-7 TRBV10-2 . ASSARLAGMQY
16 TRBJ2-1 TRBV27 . ASSSLSSSSGRSNEQF
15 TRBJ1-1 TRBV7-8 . ASSIAGQGVVRTEAF
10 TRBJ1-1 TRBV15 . ATSRAGTGAF
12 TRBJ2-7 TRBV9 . ASSRGGISYEQY
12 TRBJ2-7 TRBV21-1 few ASSDRDRAYEQY
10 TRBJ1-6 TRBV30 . AWQTYNSPLH
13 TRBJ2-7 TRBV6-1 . ASSSELHPASEQY
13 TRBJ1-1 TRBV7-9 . ASTGMGQTNTEAF
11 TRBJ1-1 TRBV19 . ASKRTGATEAF
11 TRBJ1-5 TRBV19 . ASSQWSNQPQH
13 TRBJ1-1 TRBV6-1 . ATGLNGQPNTEAF
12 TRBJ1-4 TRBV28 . ASSLLAGNEKLF
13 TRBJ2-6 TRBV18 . ASSRPGGGANVLT
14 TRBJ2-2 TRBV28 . ASSLSQGAGTGELF